These 32 T cell receptor beta chains came from one sample sequenced in a study of blood T cell repertoires in COVID-19. The data were produced by immunoSEQ multiplex PCR, yet TCRdb's version contains in-frame clones alone and is incomplete. This sample has around 81,000 clones; around 90% occur once, and the top ten carry about 7%. The sample consisted of peripheral blood. These TCRs come from a man aged 70-80 years with acute or convalescent COVID-19.

J is TRBJ2-1 and V is TRBV19; D ambiguous. There are 15 residues in the CDR3. The germline V and J ends were trimmed by 6 bases and 0 bases, with 12 bases remaining between them. Germline V gene data show CDR1 as LNHDA and CDR2 as SQIVND (reference sequence). The CDR3 protein is CASRVRPLSYNEQFF. The CDR3 bases are TGTGCCAGTAGAGTGAGGCCCCTCTCCTACAATGAGCAGTTCTTC. The whole variable domain, remainder taken from reference TRBV19 and TRBJ2-1, is DGGITQSPKYLFRKEGQNVTLSCEQNLNHDAMYWYRQDPGQGLRLIYYSQIVNDFQKGDIAEGYSVSREKKESFPLTVTSAQKNPTAFYLCASRVRPLSYNEQFFGPGTRLTVL.

The chain links TRBV7-2 to TRBJ2-1; possible D gene TRBD2, 7 bases. The germline gives CDR1 SGHTA, CDR2 FQGNSA. The CDR3 contains 16 residues. V shed 1 base and J shed 2 bases, with 12 bases lying between them. CDR3 coding DNA: TGTGCCAGCAGCTTAGGGCGGGGGCAGACCTACAATGAGCAGTTCTTC. Encoded protein: CASSLGRGQTYNEQFF.

The J gene is TRBJ2-2, the V gene TRBV7-9; D ambiguous. The CDR3 has 11 amino acids. Trimming shortened V by 5 bases and J by 7 bases, and 5 bases separated the two germline ends. Germline CDR1 is SEHNR and CDR2 is FQNEAQ (reference sequence). CDR3 bases: TGTGCCAGCAGCCGGAGCGGGGAGCTGTTTTTT. This gives the protein CASSRSGELFF.

The chain is built from TRBV5-1 and TRBJ2-2; 8 nucleotides agree with TRBD1. The V segment lost 3 bases and the J segment 4 bases; nucleotides outside the gene matches: 2. CDR3 length: 14 residues. Germline CDR1 is SGHRS and CDR2 is YFSETQ. CDR3 protein: CASSSDRVTGELFF. For the CDR3, the DNA is TGCGCCAGCAGCTCGGACAGGGTCACCGGGGAGCTGTTTTTT.

The rearrangement links TRBV7-9 to TRBJ1-5; 8 positions agree with TRBD1. The CDR3 has 16 residues. V trimming: 0 bases; J trimming: 7 bases; junction bases outside the gene matches: 8. Germline V lookup: CDR1 SEHNR, CDR2 FQNEAQ (reference sequence). The CDR3 bases are TGTGCCAGCAGCTTAGCGTACGACAGGGGAGGGCAGCCCCAGCATTTT. This sequence encodes CASSLAYDRGGQPQHF.

This chain connects TRBV2 to TRBJ2-2; tentatively, D is TRBD1 (5 bases). Between the trimmed V and J ends, which lost 5 bases and 0 bases, there was a span of 16 bases. The CDR3 contains 17 residues. The germline gives CDR1 SNHLY, CDR2 FYNNEI. This CDR3 is CASSPLRQNSNTGELFF. For the CDR3, the DNA is TGTGCCAGCAGTCCTCTTCGACAGAACTCGAACACCGGGGAGCTGTTTTTT.

V gene TRBV10-3 combines with J gene TRBJ2-7, with 11 bases identical to TRBD1. In germline, CDR1 is ENHRY, CDR2 SYGVKD. The CDR3 is 15 residues long. With 0 bases clipped from V and 5 bases from J, the junction kept 3 bases outside the gene matches. The CDR3 DNA follows: TGTGCCATCAGTGAGTCGGGACAGGGGGAAAACGAGCAGTACTTC. It is translated as CAISESGQGENEQYF.

This chain connects TRBV7-8 to TRBJ2-1, with 9 bases that match TRBD2. The CDR3 sequence is 17 residues long. The junction had 14 bases not matched to a gene; V was cut back by 5 bases and J by 6 bases. Per the germline V gene, CDR1 is SGHVS and CDR2 is FQNEAQ. CDR3 nucleotide sequence: TGTGCCAGCAGCCCCGAGAGTAGACTAGCGGCGACCAATGAGCAGTTCTTC. It encodes CASSPESRLAATNEQFF.

This chain joins TRBV27 and TRBJ2-7; possible D gene TRBD1, 7 bases. CDR3 size: 14 residues. V dropped 4 bases and J dropped 5 bases, with 15 bases sitting between them. CDR1 MNHEY and CDR2 SMNVEV come from the germline V gene (reference sequence). The CDR3 region is CASSSRGASDEQYF. The CDR3, as DNA: TGTGCCAGCAGTTCCAGGGGGGCAAGCGACGAGCAGTACTTC.

The V and J genes are TRBV6-5 and TRBJ2-7; 9 bases map to TRBD1. The CDR3 is made up of 15 amino acids. Germline loops: CDR1 MNHEY, CDR2 SVGAGI. The V gene end was trimmed by 5 bases and the J gene end by 1 base; junction bases not matched to a gene: 6. The CDR3 bases are TGTGCCAGCAGTCCGCGGGGACAGGGTTCCTACGAGCAGTACTTC. It specifies CASSPRGQGSYEQYF.

The chain has TRBV9 and TRBJ2-7, with TRBD2 identical over 7 bases. CDR1 is SGDLS and CDR2 is YYNGEE in the germline V gene. The CDR3 has 14 amino acids. Unmatched junction bases numbered 4, after V lost 4 bases and J lost 0 bases. CDR3: CASSRGGGSYEQYF. As DNA, the CDR3 is TGTGCCAGCAGCCGCGGGGGAGGCTCCTACGAGCAGTACTTC.

This chain links TRBV2 with TRBJ1-2; 7 nucleotides align to TRBD1. Trimming removed 6 bases from V and 0 bases from J; junction bases left unmatched: 7. Looked up from germline, CDR1 is SNHLY and CDR2 is FYNNEI. The CDR3 length is 15 residues. The CDR3 protein is CASRTDGTANYGYTF. CDR3 sequence (DNA): TGTGCCAGCAGGACCGACGGGACAGCTAACTATGGCTACACCTTC.

This clone was seen only once. The chain combines TRBV6-2 or TRBV6-3 with TRBJ2-1; D not certain. Germline V CDR1 and CDR2: MNHEY, SVGEGT. The germline V and J ends were trimmed by 0 bases and 6 bases, with 3 bases remaining between them. The length of the CDR3 is 12 residues. The CDR3 sequence is CASSYSGNEQFF. CDR3 bases: TGTGCCAGCAGTTACTCCGGCAATGAGCAGTTCTTC.

In the case of this clone: Relative to the germline gene, one junction end is altered; a read error may explain this. The chain links TRBV12-3 or TRBV12-4 to TRBJ2-2, with a possible D match to TRBD2 (5 bases). CDR3 length: 13 amino acids. The CDR3 loop reads CASSLLLSGELSF. CDR3 nucleotides: TGTGCCAGCAGTTTACTCTTGAGCGGAGAGTTATCTTTT.

The CDR3: CASSVRLGYTQYF. The CDR3 nucleotides are TGTGCCAGCAGCGTTCGCCTAGGATATACGCAGTATTTT. The V call is TRBV7-9, the J call TRBJ2-3, with unresolved D. The CDR3 is 13 residues long. V lost 5 bases and J lost 7, with 13 bases in between. The germline gives CDR1 SEHNR, CDR2 FQNEAQ (reference sequence).

The rearrangement joins TRBV5-8 to TRBJ1-1; a possible D gene is TRBD1 (5 bases). The V end was cut by 5 bases, the J end by 0 bases, with 14 bases between. The CDR3 has 15 amino acids. The V gene's germline CDR1 is SGHTS and CDR2 YDEGEE. CDR3 in DNA: TGTGCCAGCAGAGATCGACAGAATGTGAACACTGAAGCTTTCTTT. This gives the protein CASRDRQNVNTEAFF. Drawing the rest from reference TRBV5-8 and TRBJ1-1, the complete variable domain is EAGVTQSPTHLIKTRGQQATLRCSPISGHTSVYWYQQALGLGLQFLLWYDEGEERNRGNFPPRFSGRQFPNYSSELNVNALELEDSALYLCASRDRQNVNTEAFFGQGTRLTVV.

This clone is classed as large. The chain is built from TRBV11-2 and TRBJ2-2, with 7 bases that match TRBD2. Trimming took 3 bases from V and 6 from J; bases not matched to a gene: 16. This CDR3 contains 18 residues. From germline, CDR1 is SGHAT and CDR2 FQNNGV. The CDR3 protein is CASSFPPGGSRSAGELFF. CDR3 DNA: TGTGCCAGCAGCTTTCCCCCGGGCGGGAGTAGGTCTGCCGGGGAGCTGTTTTTT.

The V gene is TRBV24-1, the J gene TRBJ2-3, with TRBD2 identical over 8 bases. Germline values: CDR1 KGHDR, CDR2 SFDVKD. This CDR3 has 14 residues. Germline trimming cut 10 bases from V and 1 base from J; bases unmatched to any gene: 6. The CDR3 DNA sequence: TGTGCCACGACCCGGGGGGGAGGCACAGATACGCAGTATTTT. It yields the protein CATTRGGGTDTQYF.

J is TRBJ1-6 and V is TRBV6-6; TRBD1 matches 7 bases. CDR3 length equals 13 residues. Unmatched junction bases numbered 1, after V lost 4 bases and J lost 7 bases. The V gene's germline CDR1 is MNHNY and CDR2 SVGAGI (reference sequence). CDR3 coding DNA: TGTGCCAGCAGTTGGGGACAGAATTCACCCCTCCACTTT. Amino acids: CASSWGQNSPLHF.

V and J are TRBV2 and TRBJ2-4, with TRBD1 matching over 7 bases. Germline trimming cut 1 base from V and 8 bases from J; bases unmatched to any gene: 8. CDR1 is SNHLY, CDR2 FYNNEI, per germline. CDR3 length equals 15 residues. The CDR3 DNA reads as TGTGCCAGCAGTGAAGGTGGACAGGCTAGGGACATTCAGTACTTC. Translated: CASSEGGQARDIQYF. Full variable domain (rest looked up from reference TRBV2 and TRBJ2-4): EPEVTQTPSHQVTQMGQEVILRCVPISNHLYFYWYRQILGQKVEFLVSFYNNEISEKSEIFDDQFSVERPDGSNFTLKIRSTKLEDSAMYFCASSEGGQARDIQYFGAGTRLSVL.

The chain recombines TRBV12-3 or TRBV12-4 with TRBJ1-5; the D gene is possibly TRBD1 (5 bases). The ends were cut back, 7 bases at V and 7 bases at J, with 14 bases in the middle. The CDR3 is made up of 13 amino acids. CDR3 nucleotides: TGTGCCAGCACCAGTCTAGGGGCCCAGCCCCAGCATTTT. This codes for CASTSLGAQPQHF.

This clone is a singleton in its sample. The CDR3 DNA sequence: TGTGCCAGCAGTTTGGTGGGGGGACCCCAAGAGACCCAGTACTTC. This gives the protein CASSLVGGPQETQYF. The chain carries TRBV27 and TRBJ2-5; TRBD2 might be the D (6 bases). This CDR3 is 15 amino acids long. Germline-derived CDR1 and CDR2 are MNHEY and SMNVEV (reference sequence). The V and J ends lost 3 bases and 1 base respectively, with 12 bases between them.

The V gene is TRBV10-3, the J gene TRBJ2-1; 10 bases fit TRBD2. The germline V gene has CDR1 ENHRY and CDR2 SYGVKD. Trimming took 6 bases from V and 4 from J; bases not matched to a gene: 6. The CDR3 is made up of 15 amino acids. CDR3 DNA: TGTGCCATCAGGATGCCTAGCGGGAGTTACAATGAGCAGTTCTTC. Protein sequence: CAIRMPSGSYNEQFF.

The CDR3 loop reads CASSHDSGAAYEQYF. The CDR3 DNA reads TGCGCCAGCAGCCACGACAGTGGGGCGGCCTACGAGCAGTACTTC. The V gene is TRBV5-1, the J gene TRBJ2-7, with D possibly matching TRBD1 (5 bases). The CDR3 contains 15 residues. Looked up from germline, CDR1 is SGHRS and CDR2 is YFSETQ. Trimming shortened V by 4 bases and J by 2 bases, and 16 bases separated the two germline ends. The variable domain in full, with the rest retrieved from reference TRBV5-1 and TRBJ2-7, is KAGVTQTPRYLIKTRGQQVTLSCSPISGHRSVSWYQQTPGQGLQFLFEYFSETQRNKGNFPGRFSGRQFSNSRSEMNVSTLELGDSALYLCASSHDSGAAYEQYFGPGTRLTVT.

The J gene is TRBJ1-1, the V gene TRBV3-1 (or the pseudogene TRBV3-2); D gene unclear. Trimming left V 4 bases short and J 3 bases short, with 15 bases between. This CDR3 is 15 amino acids long. Germline CDR1 is LGHDT and CDR2 is YNNKEL (reference sequence). CDR3 nucleotide sequence: TGTGCCAGCAGCCTAGCACAGACGGGGTACACTGAAGCTTTCTTT. It yields the protein CASSLAQTGYTEAFF.

The rearrangement uses TRBV25-1 and TRBJ1-1; TRBD1 is a possible D gene (6 bases). CDR1 and CDR2 from the germline V gene are MGHDK and SYGVNS. V lost 9 bases, J lost 2 bases, and 13 bases lay in between. The length of the CDR3 is 13 residues. The CDR3 here is CASTRGSNTEAFF. The CDR3 DNA sequence: TGTGCCAGTACAAGGGGGTCCAACACTGAAGCTTTCTTT.

In nucleotides, the CDR3 is TGCGCCAGCAGCTTGGTACCCCTAGATAATAGCAATCAGCCCCAGCATTTT. This gives the protein CASSLVPLDNSNQPQHF. The J gene is TRBJ1-5, the V gene TRBV5-1, with unresolved D. V lost 0 bases and J 0 bases, leaving 13 bases between the germline ends. The CDR3 runs 17 residues. CDR1 and CDR2 (germline): SGHRS, YFSETQ.

This sequence joins TRBV18 and TRBJ2-3; D is unresolved. This CDR3 is 14 amino acids long. Germline V lookup: CDR1 KGHSH, CDR2 LQKENI. Trimming removed 3 bases from V and 0 bases from J, with 7 bases in between. The CDR3 coding sequence is TGTGCCAGCTCACCTTCCTCTAGCACAGATACGCAGTATTTT. It translates to CASSPSSSTDTQYF.

The V and J genes are TRBV6-2 or TRBV6-3 and TRBJ2-7, with D tentatively TRBD1 (6 bases). Germline-derived CDR1 and CDR2 are MNHEY and SVGEGT. Trimming shortened V by 7 bases and J by 2 bases, and 21 bases separated the two germline ends. The CDR3 extends over 16 amino acids. The CDR3 protein is CASTPRHTGLAYEQYF. DNA of the CDR3: TGTGCCAGCACCCCTCGACATACAGGGTTGGCCTACGAGCAGTACTTC.

This clone was counted once. V and J are TRBV5-6 and TRBJ2-1; D is undetermined. With 1 base removed from V and 2 bases from J, the gap between germline ends came to 7 bases. The germline V gene encodes CDR1 SGHDT and CDR2 YYEEEE. CDR3 length equals 14 residues. The chain's CDR3 is CASSLLFTYNEQFF. As DNA, the CDR3 is TGTGCCAGCAGCTTGCTCTTTACCTACAATGAGCAGTTCTTC.

The chain combines TRBV28 with TRBJ1-1; no definite D call. This CDR3 region has 14 residues. Per the germline V gene, CDR1 is MDHEN and CDR2 is SYDVKM. Trimming left V 6 bases short and J 0 bases short, with 11 bases between. As DNA, the CDR3 is TGTGCCAGCAGCGTAATTAATATGAACACTGAAGCTTTCTTT. Translated, it gives CASSVINMNTEAFF. The complete variable domain, with remaining parts taken from reference TRBV28 and TRBJ1-1, reads DVKVTQSSRYLVKRTGEKVFLECVQDMDHENMFWYRQDPGLGLRLIYFSYDVKMKEKGDIPEGYSVSREKKERFSLILESASTNQTSMYLCASSVINMNTEAFFGQGTRLTVV.

In this sample, this clone turned up once. This sequence joins TRBV10-3 and TRBJ1-6; D perhaps matches TRBD1 (5 bases). The CDR3 consists of 16 residues. Per the germline V gene, CDR1 is ENHRY and CDR2 is SYGVKD. V was clipped by 4 bases and J by 8 bases, with 18 bases between them. The DNA for the CDR3 is TGTGCCATCAGTGTATCGACAGCCTCGGCGGATTCACCCCTCCACTTT. Translating gives CAISVSTASADSPLHF.